What follows are 26 T cell receptor beta chains derived from one specimen sequenced in a study of blood T cell repertoires in COVID-19. Assay: immunoSEQ multiplex PCR; the TCRdb copy retains only in-frame clones and omits some. The repertoire consists of 45,000 to 65,000 clones, with 75% to 90% occurring once and the leading ten covering around 10%. The material sequenced was peripheral blood. Every receptor here comes from a human donor with acute or convalescent COVID-19. The donor label of this sample is uncertain.

This clone was detected a few times. The chain has TRBV10-3 and TRBJ1-5, with 8 bases fitting TRBD1. The germline V gene encodes CDR1 ENHRY and CDR2 SYGVKD. V shed 2 bases, J shed 0 bases, and the junction held 3 bases outside the gene matches. This CDR3 has 16 amino acids. This CDR3 is CAISEQGANSNQPQHF. DNA for the CDR3: TGTGCCATCAGTGAGCAGGGGGCGAATAGCAATCAGCCCCAGCATTTT.

V is TRBV5-1 and J is TRBJ2-7; TRBD2 matches at 8 bases. The V gene's germline CDR1 is SGHRS and CDR2 YFSETQ. This CDR3 spans 17 amino acids. Losses at the gene ends were 0 bases for V and 0 bases for J; bases not matched to a gene: 8. The CDR3 coding sequence is TGCGCCAGCAGCTTGGGTGTAGCGGGGACTTCCTCCTACGAGCAGTACGTC. Translated, it gives CASSLGVAGTSSYEQYV.

This chain joins TRBV29-1 and TRBJ1-4; the match to TRBD1 covers 12 bases. Germline CDR1 and CDR2: SQVTM and ANQGSEA. The CDR3 length is 17 residues. With 5 bases clipped from V and 1 base from J, the junction kept 8 bases outside the gene matches. In DNA form, the CDR3 reads TGCAGCGTTTTTTCGGGGACAGGGGGCATAACTAATGAAAAACTGTTTTTT. Amino acids: CSVFSGTGGITNEKLFF.

The chain combines TRBV6-1 with TRBJ1-2, with D possibly matching TRBD1 (5 bases). CDR3 length: 13 amino acids. Deletions cut 3 bases from V and 2 bases from J, with 7 bases between. Germline values: CDR1 MNHNS, CDR2 SASEGT. The CDR3 nucleotides are TGTGCCAGCAGTGAGGGGCCGAACTATGGCTACACCTTC. Translating it yields CASSEGPNYGYTF.

The V call is TRBV10-3, the J call TRBJ1-2; D remains unclear. Trimming left V 0 bases short and J 6 bases short, with 8 bases between. Germline V lookup: CDR1 ENHRY, CDR2 SYGVKD. This CDR3 region has 13 residues. CDR3 loop: CAISESRENGYTF. CDR3 sequence (DNA): TGTGCCATCAGTGAGTCGAGGGAGAATGGCTACACCTTC.

This clone appeared once. The rearrangement uses TRBV6-4 and TRBJ1-1, with TRBD1 matching over 8 bases. Germline V gives CDR1 MRHNA, CDR2 SNTAGT. After removal of 5 bases from V and 1 base from J, the junction contained 6 bases not matched to a gene. The CDR3 loop spans 15 amino acids. The CDR3 loop reads CASSLTGGQNTEAFF. Written as DNA, the CDR3 is TGTGCCAGCAGTCTTACAGGGGGACAGAACACTGAAGCTTTCTTT.

The CDR3 DNA is TGTGCCAGTAGTGTCGGTTATAACTATGGCTACACCTTC. This sequence encodes CASSVGYNYGYTF. This rearrangement joins TRBV19 to TRBJ1-2; D gene ambiguous. Germline assignment: CDR1 LNHDA and CDR2 SQIVND (reference sequence). Between the trimmed V and J ends, which lost 5 bases and 1 base, there was a span of 8 bases. This CDR3 is built from 13 residues.

The CDR3 protein is CASSSRGELFF. Here the CDR3 DNA reads TGTGCCAGCAGTAGTCGGGGGGAGCTGTTTTTT. The chain recombines TRBV6-5 with TRBJ2-2; D unclear. In germline, CDR1 is MNHEY, CDR2 SVGAGI. CDR3 length: 11 residues. Trimming took off 5 bases at V and 8 bases at J, with 6 bases between the two ends.

This chain links TRBV5-1 with TRBJ1-3; a possible D gene is TRBD1 (6 bases). CDR1 and CDR2 from the germline V gene are SGHRS and YFSETQ. Trimming pared 3 bases from V and 0 bases from J, leaving 10 bases between. The CDR3 extends over 15 amino acids. The CDR3 loop is CASSSDRSSGNTIYF. The CDR3 nucleotides are TGCGCCAGCAGCTCGGACAGAAGCTCTGGAAACACCATATATTTT.

V and J are TRBV7-6 and TRBJ2-1; 8 bases match TRBD2. Trimming at V came to 1 base and at J to 4 bases, leaving 3 bases not matched to a gene. This CDR3 contains 15 residues. Germline V gene sequence: CDR1 SGHVS, CDR2 FNYEAQ. CDR3 nucleotide sequence: TGTGCCAGCAGCTTAGGGGGACTAGAGTACAATGAGCAGTTCTTC. Encoded protein: CASSLGGLEYNEQFF.

This sequence joins TRBV2 and TRBJ2-1, with TRBD2 matching 7 bases. The V and J ends lost 7 bases and 3 bases, in that order; junction bases with no gene match: 9. Germline V gene sequence: CDR1 SNHLY, CDR2 FYNNEI. The CDR3 has 15 residues. CDR3: CASKTSGIYYNEQFF. CDR3 bases: TGTGCCAGCAAAACCAGCGGGATCTACTACAATGAGCAGTTCTTC. Complete variable domain (other parts from reference TRBV2 and TRBJ2-1): EPEVTQTPSHQVTQMGQEVILRCVPISNHLYFYWYRQILGQKVEFLVSFYNNEISEKSEIFDDQFSVERPDGSNFTLKIRSTKLEDSAMYFCASKTSGIYYNEQFFGPGTRLTVL.

The chain combines TRBV5-1 with TRBJ2-3; 7 bases agree with TRBD1. The CDR3 has 16 amino acids. With V trimmed by 2 bases and J by 2 bases, 8 bases remained unmatched. Germline V gene data show CDR1 as SGHRS and CDR2 as YFSETQ. The CDR3 sequence: CASSLPGQSSTDTQYF. In nucleotides, the CDR3 is TGCGCCAGCAGCTTACCGGGACAGTCATCCACAGATACGCAGTATTTT. Full variable domain (rest looked up from reference TRBV5-1 and TRBJ2-3): KAGVTQTPRYLIKTRGQQVTLSCSPISGHRSVSWYQQTPGQGLQFLFEYFSETQRNKGNFPGRFSGRQFSNSRSEMNVSTLELGDSALYLCASSLPGQSSTDTQYFGPGTRLTVL.

The V and J genes are TRBV19 and TRBJ1-5; 8 bases match TRBD1. V lost 5 bases, J lost 0 bases, and 9 bases stayed unmatched. Germline V gives CDR1 LNHDA, CDR2 SQIVND (reference sequence). This CDR3 is built from 17 residues. CDR3 coding DNA: TGTGCCAGTAGTTCGACAGGGGCTGTTTATAGCAATCAGCCCCAGCATTTT. This sequence encodes CASSSTGAVYSNQPQHF.

The genes are TRBV6-1 and TRBJ1-2; possible D gene TRBD1, 5 bases. Germline lookup yields CDR1 MNHNS and CDR2 SASEGT. The CDR3 totals 12 residues. V dropped 7 bases and J dropped 4 bases, with 10 bases sitting between them. The CDR3 DNA follows: TGTGCCAGCAATCAGGGAGGCTATGGCTACACCTTC. Translating gives CASNQGGYGYTF.

The chain links TRBV28 to TRBJ2-1; TRBD2 matches 14 bases. This CDR3 region has 16 residues. J gave up 11 bases and V 5 bases, and 11 bases lay outside the gene matches. Germline loops: CDR1 MDHEN, CDR2 SYDVKM. CDR3 coding DNA: TGTGCCAGCAGTCTTGGGACTAGCGGGAGATCATACCAGCAGTTCTTC. This encodes CASSLGTSGRSYQQFF. The entire variable domain, with the rest obtained from reference TRBV28 and TRBJ2-1, is as follows: DVKVTQSSRYLVKRTGEKVFLECVQDMDHENMFWYRQDPGLGLRLIYFSYDVKMKEKGDIPEGYSVSREKKERFSLILESASTNQTSMYLCASSLGTSGRSYQQFFGPGTRLTVL.

V usage is TRBV9 and J usage is TRBJ2-1, with D unresolved. Trimming stripped 1 base from V and 0 bases from J, with 8 bases between. This CDR3 has 15 amino acids. Germline V CDR1 and CDR2: SGDLS, YYNGEE. The CDR3 DNA is TGTGCCAGCAGCGTAAGGATAGCCTCCTACAATGAGCAGTTCTTC. Translated, it gives CASSVRIASYNEQFF.

This clone was recorded only once. J is TRBJ2-1 and V is TRBV5-1; the match to TRBD2 covers 9 bases. Per germline, CDR1 SGHRS and CDR2 YFSETQ. The CDR3 has 16 amino acids. J gave up 7 bases and V 4 bases, and 12 bases lay outside the gene matches. The CDR3, as DNA: TGCGCCAGCAGCCAAGTGAGGGCTAGCGGGATTAATGAGCAGTTCTTC. Translation: CASSQVRASGINEQFF.

The gene calls are TRBV28 and TRBJ1-4, with TRBD1 matching 7 bases. The germline CDR1 and CDR2 sequences are MDHEN and SYDVKM. The CDR3 totals 16 residues. J lost 3 bases, V lost 5 bases, and 9 bases had no gene match. The CDR3 region is CASSISYRGANEKLFF. CDR3 DNA: TGTGCCAGCAGTATTTCTTACAGGGGCGCTAATGAAAAACTGTTTTTT.

The chain recombines TRBV29-1 with TRBJ1-1; D remains ambiguous. This CDR3 spans 13 amino acids. The V end was cut by 5 bases, the J end by 0 bases, with 10 bases between. The germline gives CDR1 SQVTM, CDR2 ANQGSEA. CDR3 protein: CSVKTLMNTEAFF. In nucleotides, the CDR3 is TGCAGCGTTAAGACACTTATGAACACTGAAGCTTTCTTT.

The chain recombines TRBV4-1 with TRBJ1-5; 7 bases are a match to TRBD1. The CDR3 contains 13 residues. Germline V gives CDR1 MGHRA, CDR2 YSYEKL. Unmatched junction bases numbered 3, after V lost 4 bases and J lost 6 bases. CDR3 region: CASSLGQFQPQHF. DNA of the CDR3: TGCGCCAGCAGCCTGGGACAGTTTCAGCCCCAGCATTTT.

The chain has TRBV13 and TRBJ1-3; 7 bases are shared with TRBD1. This CDR3 contains 15 residues. The germline V gene encodes CDR1 PRHDT and CDR2 FYEKMQ (reference sequence). The V segment lost 5 bases and the J segment 0 bases; nucleotides outside the gene matches: 4. CDR3: CASSPQGVSGNTIYF. DNA for the CDR3: TGTGCCAGCAGCCCGCAGGGGGTCTCTGGAAACACCATATATTTT.

This clone occurred a few times. This chain uses TRBV28 with TRBJ1-6, with D perhaps matching TRBD1 (6 bases). V lost 2 bases and J lost 4, with 12 bases in between. The CDR3 totals 16 residues. The germline V gene encodes CDR1 MDHEN and CDR2 SYDVKM. In DNA, the CDR3 is TGTGCCAGCAGTTTACCTACAGACAGGTATAATTCACCCCTCCACTTT. Protein: CASSLPTDRYNSPLHF. The whole variable domain, remainder taken from reference TRBV28 and TRBJ1-6, is DVKVTQSSRYLVKRTGEKVFLECVQDMDHENMFWYRQDPGLGLRLIYFSYDVKMKEKGDIPEGYSVSREKKERFSLILESASTNQTSMYLCASSLPTDRYNSPLHFGNGTRLTVT.

This rearrangement joins TRBV5-1 to TRBJ2-3; possible D gene TRBD2, 6 bases. Trimming stripped 1 base from V and 4 bases from J, with 10 bases between. CDR1 and CDR2 (germline): SGHRS, YFSETQ. The CDR3 loop spans 14 amino acids. The CDR3 loop is CASSLRTNADTQYF. The DNA for the CDR3 is TGCGCCAGCAGCTTGAGGACTAATGCAGATACGCAGTATTTT.

This chain connects TRBV6-5 to TRBJ1-2, with 8 bases matching TRBD1. CDR3 size: 12 residues. Germline V gene lookup returns CDR1 MNHEY and CDR2 SVGAGI. The CDR3 reads CGSTGVNYGYTF. CDR3 sequence (DNA): TGTGGCTCGACAGGGGTTAACTATGGCTACACCTTC.

The rearrangement uses TRBV27 and TRBJ1-1; 7 positions match TRBD1. J gave up 1 base and V 2 bases, and 13 bases lay outside the gene matches. The germline gives CDR1 MNHEY, CDR2 SMNVEV (reference sequence). The CDR3 totals 18 residues. The CDR3 nucleotides read TGTGCCAGCAGTTTAGGGGCGGGACAGCCCAGTGGGAACACTGAAGCTTTCTTT. It translates to CASSLGAGQPSGNTEAFF.

The chain recombines TRBV5-1 with TRBJ1-2; no clear D. Between the trimmed V and J ends, which lost 3 bases and 3 bases, there was a span of 9 bases. Germline-derived CDR1 and CDR2 are SGHRS and YFSETQ. This CDR3 comprises 13 residues. The CDR3 DNA follows: TGCGCCAGCAGCTCGGAGGGATACTATGGCTACACCTTC. It yields the protein CASSSEGYYGYTF.